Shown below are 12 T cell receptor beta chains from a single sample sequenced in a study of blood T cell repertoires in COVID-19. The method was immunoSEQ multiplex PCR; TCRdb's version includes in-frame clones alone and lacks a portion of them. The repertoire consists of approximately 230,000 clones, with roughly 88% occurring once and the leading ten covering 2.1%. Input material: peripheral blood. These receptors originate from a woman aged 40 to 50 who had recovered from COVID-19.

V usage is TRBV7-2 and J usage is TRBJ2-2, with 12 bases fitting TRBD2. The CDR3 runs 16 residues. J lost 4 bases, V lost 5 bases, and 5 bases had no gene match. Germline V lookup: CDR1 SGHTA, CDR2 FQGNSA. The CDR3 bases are TGTGCCAGCAGCCAGGGACTAGCGGGCTTCACCGGGGAGCTGTTTTTT. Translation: CASSQGLAGFTGELFF.

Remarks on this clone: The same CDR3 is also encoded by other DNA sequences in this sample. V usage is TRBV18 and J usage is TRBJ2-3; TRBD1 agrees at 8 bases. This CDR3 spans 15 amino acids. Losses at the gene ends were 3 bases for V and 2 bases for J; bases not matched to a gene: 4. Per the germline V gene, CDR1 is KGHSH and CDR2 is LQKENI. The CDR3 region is CASSPRQGFTDTQYF. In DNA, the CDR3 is TGTGCCAGCTCACCCCGACAGGGGTTCACAGATACGCAGTATTTT.

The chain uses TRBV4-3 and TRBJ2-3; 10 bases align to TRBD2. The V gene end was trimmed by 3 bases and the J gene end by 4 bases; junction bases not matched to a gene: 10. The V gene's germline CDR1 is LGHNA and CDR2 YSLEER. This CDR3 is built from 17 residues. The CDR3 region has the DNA TGCGCCAGCAGCCACGAAGCTAGCGGGGGTTGGGCAGATACGCAGTATTTT. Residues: CASSHEASGGWADTQYF.

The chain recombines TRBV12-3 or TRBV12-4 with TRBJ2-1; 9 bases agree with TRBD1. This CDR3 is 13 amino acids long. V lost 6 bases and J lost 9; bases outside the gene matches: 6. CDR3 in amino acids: CASREGQGSEQFF. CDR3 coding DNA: TGTGCCAGCAGGGAGGGACAGGGAAGTGAGCAGTTCTTC.

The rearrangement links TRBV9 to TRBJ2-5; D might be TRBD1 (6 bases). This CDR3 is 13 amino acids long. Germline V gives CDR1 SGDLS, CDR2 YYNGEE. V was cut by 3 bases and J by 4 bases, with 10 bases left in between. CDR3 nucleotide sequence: TGTGCCAGCAGCGCCAGGGGTGGAGAGACCCAGTACTTC. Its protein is CASSARGGETQYF.

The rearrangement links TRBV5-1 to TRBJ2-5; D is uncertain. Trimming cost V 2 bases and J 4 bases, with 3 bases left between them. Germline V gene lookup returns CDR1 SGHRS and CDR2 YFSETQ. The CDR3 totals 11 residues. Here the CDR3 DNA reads TGCGCCAGCAGCTTCGGAGAGACCCAGTACTTC. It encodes CASSFGETQYF.

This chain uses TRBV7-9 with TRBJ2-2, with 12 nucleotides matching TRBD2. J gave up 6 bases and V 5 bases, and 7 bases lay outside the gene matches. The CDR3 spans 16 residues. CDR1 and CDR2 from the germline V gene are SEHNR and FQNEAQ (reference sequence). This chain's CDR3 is CASSTVTSGGPGELFF. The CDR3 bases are TGTGCCAGCAGCACCGTGACTAGCGGGGGCCCCGGGGAGCTGTTTTTT.

The CDR3 bases are TGTGCCAGCAGTTACTCGGAGACAGGGAAATCACCCCTCCACTTT. Protein: CASSYSETGKSPLHF. The chain couples TRBV6-2 or TRBV6-3 to TRBJ1-6; 7 positions match TRBD1. Germline CDR1 reads MNHEY; CDR2 reads SVGEGT. With V trimmed by 0 bases and J by 10 bases, 6 bases remained unmatched. There are 15 residues in the CDR3.

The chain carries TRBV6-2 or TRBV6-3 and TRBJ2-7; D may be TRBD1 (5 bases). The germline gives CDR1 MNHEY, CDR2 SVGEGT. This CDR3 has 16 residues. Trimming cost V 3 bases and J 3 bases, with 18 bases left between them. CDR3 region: CASSYKVGRADYEQYF. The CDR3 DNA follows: TGTGCCAGCAGTTATAAGGTTGGCAGGGCGGACTACGAGCAGTACTTC.

In DNA, the CDR3 is TGTGCCAGCAGCGCACACAGGGGACGTATCACTGAAGCTTTCTTT. As protein: CASSAHRGRITEAFF. V is TRBV14 and J is TRBJ1-1, with 7 bases fitting TRBD1. This CDR3 spans 15 amino acids. The V gene end was trimmed by 5 bases and the J gene end by 4 bases; junction bases not matched to a gene: 10. CDR1 and CDR2 (germline): SGHDN, FVKESK.

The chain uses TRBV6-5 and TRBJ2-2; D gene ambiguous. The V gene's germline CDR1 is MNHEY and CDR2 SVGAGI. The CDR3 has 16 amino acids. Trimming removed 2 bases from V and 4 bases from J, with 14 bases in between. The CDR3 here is CASSYERPPTTGELFF. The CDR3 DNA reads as TGTGCCAGCAGTTACGAGAGGCCGCCGACCACCGGGGAGCTGTTTTTT.

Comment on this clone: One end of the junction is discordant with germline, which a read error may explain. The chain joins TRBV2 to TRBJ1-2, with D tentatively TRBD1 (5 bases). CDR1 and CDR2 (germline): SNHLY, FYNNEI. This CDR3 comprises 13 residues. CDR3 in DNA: TGTGCCAGCAGTGAAGGACAGAACTATGGCCACACCTTC. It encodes CASSEGQNYGHTF.